These T cell receptor beta chains were read from a single sample in a study of T cell changes during pregnancy in multiple sclerosis. Measured with immunoSEQ multiplex PCR; TCRdb has only the in-frame clones, and not every one. The repertoire has tens of thousands of clones, over 80% of them found once; the top ten carry 0.15% to 0.2%. Source: CD4+ T cells from peripheral blood mononuclear cells, taken after pregnancy. The receptors shown here come from a female donor in good health, enrolled as a control in a pregnancy study. Both conserved end residues are part of each CDR3. The order of the fields is clone size, D gene, J gene, CDR3 length, V gene, CDR3 DNA, CDR3 protein. The D gene is left open where the match is weak. Clone sizes are given selectively: once, few, many, or a class where the clone is expanded.

NA | NA | TRBJ1-5 | 16 | TRBV4-1 | TGCGCCAGCAGCCAAGCAGGTTCCCTAATCAATCAGCCCCAGCATTTT | CASSQAGSLINQPQHF
NA | TRBD1 | TRBJ2-3 | 13 | TRBV29-1 | TGCAGCGTTGTAGGACAGGGAGGAGATACGCAGTATTTT | CSVVGQGGDTQYF
NA | NA | TRBJ1-1 | 13 | TRBV28 | TGTGCCAGCAGTCTACCATTGACAACTGAAGCTTTCTTT | CASSLPLTTEAFF
NA | NA | TRBJ1-2 | 12 | TRBV9 | TGTGCCAGCAGCTTAGACGGGGGAGGCTACACCTTC | CASSLDGGGYTF
NA | NA | TRBJ2-5 | 14 | TRBV7-7 | TGTGCTAGCAGCTTAGCACGCCTCGGAGAGACCCAGTACTTC | CASSLARLGETQYF
NA | TRBD1 | TRBJ1-1 | 13 | TRBV7-2 | TGTGCCAGCAGATTAAGACGACAGGGTGAAGCTTTCTTT | CASRLRRQGEAFF
NA | TRBD1 | TRBJ2-2 | 15 | TRBV7-2 | TGTGCCAGCAGCCCCGGGACAGGGGGCTCCGGGGAGCTGTTTTTT | CASSPGTGGSGELFF
NA | NA | TRBJ2-3 | 14 | TRBV7-2 | TGTGCCAGCAGCTTGAGGAGGGACACAGATACGCAGTATTTT | CASSLRRDTDTQYF
few | NA | TRBJ1-6 | 17 | TRBV10-3 | TGTGCCAGCAGACAGCTCGGGGGGTTTGCGGATAATTCACCCCTCCACTTT | CASRQLGGFADNSPLHF
NA | TRBD1 | TRBJ1-2 | 15 | TRBV18 | TGTGCCAGCTCACCAAAGCCGGACAGGGCCTATGGCTACACCTTC | CASSPKPDRAYGYTF
few | NA | TRBJ1-3 | 13 | TRBV7-6 | TGTGCCAGCAGTCTAGGCTCTGGAAACACCATATATTTT | CASSLGSGNTIYF
NA | NA | TRBJ1-2 | 11 | TRBV6-5 | TGTGCCAGCAGTTCCCCTATTGGCTACACCTTC | CASSSPIGYTF
NA | TRBD2 | TRBJ2-1 | 15 | TRBV7-3 | TGTGCCAGCAGCCCTCGGCGGGGGGGCTCCAATGAGCAGTTCTTC | CASSPRRGGSNEQFF
NA | NA | TRBJ2-4 | 17 | TRBV7-9 | TGTGCCAGCAGCTTGAGGGGGGGCGGAGGAGCCAAAAACATTCAGTACTTC | CASSLRGGGGAKNIQYF
NA | TRBD1 | TRBJ2-7 | 16 | TRBV4-3 | TGCGCCAGCAGCCAAGTTACGACAGGGGCGTCCTACGAGCAGTACTTC | CASSQVTTGASYEQYF
NA | TRBD1 | TRBJ2-1 | 15 | TRBV27 | TGTGCCAGCAGTTTACGACAGGGGCTCTACAATGAGCAGTTCTTC | CASSLRQGLYNEQFF
NA | TRBD1 | TRBJ1-5 | 14 | TRBV5-1 | TGCGCCAGCAGCTTAACAGGGGGGGATCAGCCCCAGCATTTT | CASSLTGGDQPQHF
NA | TRBD1 | TRBJ1-2 | 12 | TRBV25-1 | TGTGCCAGCAGTGGGACAGGGTATGGCTACACCTTC | CASSGTGYGYTF
NA | TRBD2 | TRBJ2-4 | 15 | TRBV19 | TGTGCCAGGCCGGGGGGATCCTTAGCCAAAAACATTCAGTACTTC | CARPGGSLAKNIQYF
NA | TRBD2 | TRBJ2-7 | 14 | TRBV5-4 | TGTGCCAGCAGCTCGAAAGCGGGGGCGGGCGAGCAGTACTTC | CASSSKAGAGEQYF
NA | TRBD2 | TRBJ2-1 | 14 | TRBV6-6 | TGTGCCAGCAGATCTAGCGGGCGGGGAGATGAGCAGTTCTTC | CASRSSGRGDEQFF
NA | TRBD1 | TRBJ1-2 | 12 | TRBV28 | TGTGCCAGCAGTTACAGGGGTGATGGCTACACCTTC | CASSYRGDGYTF
NA | NA | TRBJ1-4 | 17 | TRBV7-2 | TGTGCCAGCAGCCGCTCGCGGGGCGCGGGGACTAATGAAAAACTGTTTTTT | CASSRSRGAGTNEKLFF
NA | NA | TRBJ1-5 | 14 | TRBV5-5 | TGTGCCAGCAGCTTGGGCAGGAGCAATCAGCCCCAGCATTTT | CASSLGRSNQPQHF
NA | TRBD1 | TRBJ1-4 | 13 | TRBV29-1 | TGCAGCGTCCCGGGACAGGGAATTGAAAAACTGTTTTTT | CSVPGQGIEKLFF
NA | NA | TRBJ1-6 | 15 | TRBV7-3 | TGTGCCAGCAGCTTACAGGGAGGTGGCGATTCACCCCTCCACTTT | CASSLQGGGDSPLHF
few | TRBD1 | TRBJ2-5 | 17 | TRBV11-1 | TGTGCCAGCAGCGCCGGACAGGTGGGGATCGGAAAAGAGACCCAGTACTTC | CASSAGQVGIGKETQYF
NA | NA | TRBJ1-6 | 14 | TRBV6-4 | TGTGCCAGCAGTGTGGGGGCCGGGCAGTCACCCCTCCACTTT | CASSVGAGQSPLHF
once | TRBD1 | TRBJ2-2 | 15 | TRBV5-1 | TGCGCCAGCAGGCCTACAACCAGGGGGACCGGGGAGCTGTTTTTT | CASRPTTRGTGELFF
NA | TRBD1 | TRBJ2-7 | 16 | TRBV5-4 | TGTGCCAGCAGCTTGGGCCCGGGACAGGGAGACTACGAGCAGTACTTC | CASSLGPGQGDYEQYF
NA | TRBD1 | TRBJ1-4 | 13 | TRBV7-9 | TGTGCCACTACGGGACAGGGGGCTGAAAAACTGTTTTTT | CATTGQGAEKLFF
NA | TRBD1 | TRBJ2-7 | 14 | TRBV30 | TGTGCCTGGAGTGGTTCCGGGACAGGCGACGAGCAGTACTTC | CAWSGSGTGDEQYF
NA | NA | TRBJ2-3 | 14 | TRBV19 | TGTGCCAGTAGTATGAAGGGGAACACAGATACGCAGTATTTT | CASSMKGNTDTQYF
NA | NA | TRBJ1-3 | 16 | TRBV4-1 | TGCGCCAGCAGCCCTATGACTAGGGTCTCTGGAAACACCATATATTTT | CASSPMTRVSGNTIYF
NA | TRBD1 | TRBJ1-6 | 14 | TRBV5-8 | TGTGCCAGCAGCCCTCGGACAGGCAATTCACCCCTCCACTTT | CASSPRTGNSPLHF
NA | NA | TRBJ2-7 | 13 | TRBV4-3 | TGCGCCAGCAGCCAAGAAAGGGGAGGCGAGCAGTACTTC | CASSQERGGEQYF
once | NA | TRBJ2-3 | 15 | TRBV7-2 | TGTGCCAGCAGCCCCCGACTAGGGGGCGCAGATACGCAGTATTTT | CASSPRLGGADTQYF
NA | TRBD1 | TRBJ1-1 | 15 | TRBV7-9 | TGTGCCAGCAGCCCGGGACAGGGCTCGGACACTGAAGCTTTCTTT | CASSPGQGSDTEAFF
NA | TRBD1 | TRBJ2-7 | 14 | TRBV6-1 | TGTGCCAGCAGGGGACAGGGTAGCTCCTACGAGCAGTACTTC | CASRGQGSSYEQYF
NA | NA | TRBJ1-5 | 15 | TRBV6-5 | TGTGCCAGCAGCCGGGAACACGATAGCAATCAGCCCCAGCATTTT | CASSREHDSNQPQHF
NA | TRBD1 | TRBJ2-7 | 14 | TRBV9 | TGTGCCAGCAGTACCGGGACAGGGGTCCACGAGCAGTACTTC | CASSTGTGVHEQYF
NA | TRBD1 | TRBJ1-1 | 13 | TRBV28 | TGTGCCAGCAGCCGGACAGGGTACACTGAAGCTTTCTTT | CASSRTGYTEAFF
NA | TRBD1 | TRBJ1-2 | 15 | TRBV6-1 | TGTGCCAGCACCCTAACCGGACAGGGGGACTATGGCTACACCTTC | CASTLTGQGDYGYTF